These 2 T cell receptor beta chains originate from one sample sequenced in a study of early T cells in non-severe SARS-CoV-2 infection. TCRdb independently ran MiXCR on the 5' RACE reads; one entry per CDR3 protein. The data contain tens of thousands of distinct CDR3 sequences, about 6.4% of them singletons. The sample here was whole blood, taken at baseline. All receptors derive from an adult who was a healthcare worker with PCR-confirmed SARS-CoV-2 infection or an uninfected control (not recorded which).

This clonotype was detected many times. The chain uses TRBV19 and TRBJ1-2; D gene unclear. Germline CDR1 is LNHDA and CDR2 is SQIVND (reference sequence). The V and J ends lost 5 bases and 6 bases respectively, with 16 bases between them. CDR3 length: 14 residues. The CDR3 DNA reads TGTGCCAGTAGTGCCCAATTCACGTGGAATGGCTACACCTTC. Translating gives CASSAQFTWNGYTF.

In its sample, this clonotype was seen many times. The genes are TRBV7-9 and TRBJ2-7; D is unresolved. The CDR3 loop spans 19 amino acids. Trimming took 0 bases from V and 0 from J, leaving 21 bases between them. The germline V gene has CDR1 SEHNR and CDR2 FQNEAQ (reference sequence). CDR3 DNA: TGTGCCAGCAGCTTAGCATCAATAATGCCCAGCCTAAGCTCCTACGAGCAGTACTTC. It translates to CASSLASIMPSLSSYEQYF.